These 6 T cell receptor beta chains share one sample of origin, sequenced in a study of CD8+ T cells in alopecia areata (dated by TCRdb to the late 2010s). The intended sense of this specimen's time point label: around 4 weeks on oral tofacitinib. Reading the label with the study, this specimen's treatment or condition is: oral pan-JAK inhibitor, 5-10 mg twice daily. The library relied on the immunoSEQ multiplex PCR assay. RNA was extracted from all samples and reverse transcribed into cDNA as template for TCR sequencing. This is the immuneACCESS table as TCRdb keeps it, with only in-frame sequences that have V and J called. A part of the clones is gone; compared with another copy, unresolved V genes explain less than half, and the rest is unexplained. This sample holds 150,000 to 250,000 clones; 55% to 70% were observed only once. Approximately 3.4% of the sample goes to the ten largest clones.

The sample consisted of CD4+ T cells sorted from blood, taken at week 4, from a patient treated with tofacitinib. The receptor source for this set is a human donor with alopecia areata.

The chain carries TRBV29-1 and TRBJ1-1; 7 bases line up with TRBD1. The V segment lost 0 bases and the J segment 4 bases; nucleotides outside the gene matches: 2. Germline loops: CDR1 SQVTM, CDR2 ANQGSEA. CDR3 length equals 13 residues. The CDR3 DNA sequence: TGCAGCGTTGAAGAGGGACAGCTCACTGAAGCTTTCTTT. Translated: CSVEEGQLTEAFF. Full variable domain (missing parts from reference TRBV29-1 and TRBJ1-1): SAVISQKPSRDICQRGTSLTIQCQVDSQVTMMFWYRQQPGQSLTLIATANQGSEATYESGFVIDKFPISRPNLTFSTLTVSNMSPEDSSIYLCSVEEGQLTEAFFGQGTRLTVV.

This sequence joins TRBV30 and TRBJ1-3; no reliable D call. The germline gives CDR1 GTSNPN, CDR2 SVGIG (reference sequence). The CDR3 length is 16 residues. V dropped 2 bases and J dropped 4 bases, with 18 bases sitting between them. The CDR3 DNA is TGTGCCTGGAGTCCCCATAGACCTGCAAAGGGAAACACCATATATTTT. Its translation: CAWSPHRPAKGNTIYF.

The chain is built from TRBV5-4 and TRBJ2-1; D remains unclear. Trimming removed 10 bases from V and 0 bases from J, with 14 bases in between. Per the germline V gene, CDR1 is SGHNT and CDR2 is YYREEE (reference sequence). CDR3 length equals 14 residues. The DNA of the CDR3 is TGTGCCTACACTCTCGGCAGCTCCTACAATGAGCAGTTCTTC. This encodes CAYTLGSSYNEQFF.

J is TRBJ1-1 and V is TRBV18; the match to TRBD1 covers 10 bases. The V segment lost 6 bases and the J segment 3 bases; nucleotides outside the gene matches: 7. The CDR3 is 15 residues long. Germline lookup yields CDR1 KGHSH and CDR2 LQKENI. CDR3 region: CASSQETGGHTEAFF. Written as DNA, the CDR3 is TGTGCCAGCTCCCAAGAGACAGGGGGCCACACTGAAGCTTTCTTT.

This chain connects TRBV30 to TRBJ2-3; TRBD2 matches at 15 bases. The CDR3 contains 18 residues. Germline V lookup: CDR1 GTSNPN, CDR2 SVGIG (reference sequence). With 0 bases clipped from V and 3 bases from J, the junction kept 7 bases outside the gene matches. The CDR3 DNA sequence: TGTGCCTGGAGTGTACTTGGGACTAGCGGGGGGAGGACAGATACGCAGTATTTT. The encoded protein is CAWSVLGTSGGRTDTQYF.

The genes are TRBV2 and TRBJ2-1; 8 positions agree with TRBD1. After removal of 2 bases from V and 0 bases from J, the junction contained 9 bases not matched to a gene. This CDR3 is built from 18 residues. Germline V CDR1 and CDR2: SNHLY, FYNNEI. CDR3 region: CASSELQGATNSYNEQFF. In DNA, the CDR3 is TGTGCCAGCAGTGAATTGCAGGGGGCTACCAACTCCTACAATGAGCAGTTCTTC.